This record concerns one T cell receptor beta chain sequence. Its antigen remains unidentified. Per-nucleotide qualities are absent, and no much larger clonotype sits a single base away. The sample comes from a study of blood T cell repertoires in COVID-19 (dated by TCRdb to about 2020). For the study in its entirety: Collaborator samples came from the United States, Italy and Spain and covered acute and convalescent phases of COVID-19. The prospective study material was composed of cDNA or gDNA derived from T cells, B-cell-depleted T cells, or PBMCs. Deeply sampled blood TCRbeta repertoires from subjects exposed to, actively infected with, or recovered from COVID-19 were included in the dataset. A freely available public database, intended as a resource for researchers studying the immune response to SARS-CoV-2, is where the repertoires were released. Samples were obtained from the ongoing ImmuneRACE study (first 160 participants) and from 1,000 to 1,500 subjects provided by 6 global collaborators. A de-identified subject ID, COVID-19 status, age in years and sex were almost always included in the sample metadata. HLA class I and class II types, where available, came from metadata supplied by the sample provider rather than from assay-based typing. Overall study outcomes, separate from this receptor: The amount of clinical and demographic metadata varied by source and participant and was provided uncurated.

Here V drops 12 bases and J drops 3 bases, and the junction holds 6 bases not matched to any gene. CDR1 KGHDR and CDR2 SFDVKD were looked up in the germline V gene. Measured from the cysteine to the phenylalanine, the CDR3 is 12 residues long. The entry retains the CDR3 DNA only, 36 bases that are in frame from base 1. The immunoSEQ Assay, a bias-controlled multiplex PCR, was used to amplify TCRbeta CDR3 regions from genomic DNA. The study's processing was this. Nucleated cell counts per sample were estimated from amplification of reference gene primers within the assay. Sequence reads were collapsed and filtered to measure the absolute abundance of every unique TCRbeta CDR3 rearrangement. For each sample, productive Simpson clonality was calculated by taking the square root of Simpson's diversity index across productive rearrangements. TCRdb mirrors the immuneACCESS table, restricted to in-frame sequences. Some clones are absent from its copies; in checked studies, under half trace to an unresolved V gene, and the reason for the others is unknown. For V, J and clone size, that table is used; D and trimming come from the DNA. The sample records 200,000 to 300,000 clones, over 80% of which are singletons. The biggest ten clones account for less than 2% of the sample.

Samples from volunteer blood donors who had recovered from COVID-19 were contributed by a second Seattle source. Each collaborating institution followed its own protocols to collect whole blood in K2EDTA tubes. For TCRbeta analysis, collaborators shipped samples as frozen whole blood, isolated PBMCs, or DNA extracted from either of those sample types. Material for sequencing was peripheral blood. The receptor was isolated from a woman aged 40 to 55 who had recovered from COVID-19. The chain links TRBV24-1 with TRBJ1-2; TRBD1 fits 7 bases in the junction. The nucleotides read TGTGCCTTAACAGGGGCGGACTATGGCTACACCTTC. Translated, this gives CALTGADYGYTF.